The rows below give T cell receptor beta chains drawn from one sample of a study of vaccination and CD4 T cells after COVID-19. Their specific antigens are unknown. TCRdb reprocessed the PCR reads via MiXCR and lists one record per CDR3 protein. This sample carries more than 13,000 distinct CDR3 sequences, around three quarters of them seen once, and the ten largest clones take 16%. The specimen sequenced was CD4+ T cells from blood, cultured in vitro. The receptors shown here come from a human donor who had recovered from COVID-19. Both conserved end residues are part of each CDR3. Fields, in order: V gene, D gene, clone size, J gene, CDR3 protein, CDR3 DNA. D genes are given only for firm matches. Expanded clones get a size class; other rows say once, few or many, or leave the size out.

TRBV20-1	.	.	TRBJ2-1	CSAPDYRSYNEQFF	TGCAGTGCCCCGGACTACCGCTCCTACAATGAGCAGTTCTTC
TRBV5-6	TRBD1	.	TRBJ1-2	CASSLPEDRGLYGYTF	TGTGCCAGCAGCTTACCCGAGGACAGGGGGCTTTATGGCTACACCTTC
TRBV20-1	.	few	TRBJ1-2	CSAEDRGSANYGYTF	TGCAGTGCGGAGGACCGAGGATCGGCTAACTATGGCTACACCTTC
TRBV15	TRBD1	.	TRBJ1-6	CATSRDRGGSPLHF	TGTGCCACCAGCCGAGACAGGGGGGGTTCACCCCTCCACTTT
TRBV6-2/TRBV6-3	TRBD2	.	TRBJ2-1	CASSLDPGLVSYNEQFF	TGTGCCAGCAGCCTAGACCCGGGACTAGTCTCCTACAATGAGCAGTTCTTC
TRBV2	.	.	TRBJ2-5	CASSTVETQYF	TGTGCCAGCAGTACCGTAGAGACCCAGTACTTC
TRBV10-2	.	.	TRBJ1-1	CASSGAGTFF	TGCGCCAGCAGCGGGGCGGGGACTTTCTTT
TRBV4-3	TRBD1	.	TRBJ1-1	CASSQEGQGRVAFF	TGCGCCAGCAGCCAAGAGGGACAGGGGAGGGTGGCTTTCTTT
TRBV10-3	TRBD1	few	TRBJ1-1	CAIREGQGGFTEAFF	TGTGCCATCAGGGAGGGACAGGGAGGTTTCACTGAAGCTTTCTTT
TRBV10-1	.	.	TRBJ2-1	CASGNEDEQFF	TGCGCCAGCGGGAACGAGGATGAGCAGTTCTTC
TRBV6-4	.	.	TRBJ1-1	CASSAAMNTEAFF	TGTGCCAGCAGTGCTGCGATGAACACTGAAGCTTTCTTT
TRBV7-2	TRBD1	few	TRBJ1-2	CASSWDRGGYTF	TGTGCCAGCAGCTGGGACAGAGGGGGCTACACCTTC
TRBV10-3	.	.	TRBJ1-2	CAISESEGYNYGYTF	TGTGCCATCAGTGAGTCGGAAGGGTACAACTATGGCTACACCTTC
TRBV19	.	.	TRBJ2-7	CASSRDPNYEQYF	TGTGCCAGTTCCCGGGACCCAAACTACGAGCAGTACTTC
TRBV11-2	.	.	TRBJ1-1	CASRSGWQDEAFF	TGTGCCAGCAGGAGTGGTTGGCAGGATGAAGCTTTCTTT
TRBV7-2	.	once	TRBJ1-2	CASSFSTVSYGYTF	TGTGCCAGCAGCTTCTCAACAGTTTCCTATGGCTACACCTTC
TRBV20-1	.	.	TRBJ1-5	CSARIGVTQPQHF	TGCAGTGCTCGAATCGGGGTAACTCAGCCCCAGCATTTT
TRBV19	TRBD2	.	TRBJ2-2	CASLAGATGELFF	TGTGCCAGTTTAGCGGGAGCCACCGGGGAGCTGTTTTTT
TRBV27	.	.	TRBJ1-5	CASSSTPGWPQHF	TGTGCCAGCAGTTCCACGCCGGGTTGGCCCCAGCATTTT
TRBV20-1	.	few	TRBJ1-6	CSARGSTADSPLHF	TGCAGTGCTCGAGGGTCGACCGCCGATTCACCCCTCCACTTT
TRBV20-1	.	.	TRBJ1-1	CSARVPPEGRAEAFF	TGCAGTGCTAGAGTCCCCCCTGAGGGGCGCGCTGAAGCTTTCTTT
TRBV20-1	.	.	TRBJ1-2	CSARDARGRLYGYTF	TGCAGTGCTAGAGATGCGAGGGGTCGGCTATATGGCTACACCTTC
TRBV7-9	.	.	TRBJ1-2	CASSFGLIDRNYGYTF	TGTGCCAGCAGCTTTGGGCTCATAGACAGGAACTATGGCTACACCTTC
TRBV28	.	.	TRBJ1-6	CASRKREASNSPLHF	TGTGCCAGCAGAAAACGGGAAGCGAGTAATTCACCCCTCCACTTT
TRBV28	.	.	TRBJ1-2	CASSLGPYGYTF	TGTGCCAGCAGTTTGGGACCTTATGGCTACACCTTC
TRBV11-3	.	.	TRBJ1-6	CASSLAPNSPLHF	TGTGCCAGCAGCTTAGCCCCGAATTCACCCCTCCACTTT
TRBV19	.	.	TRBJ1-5	CASSTGQGKGGQPQHF	TGTGCCAGTAGTACGGGTCAGGGGAAGGGTGGTCAGCCCCAGCATTTT
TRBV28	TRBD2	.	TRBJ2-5	CASSLTSGGQETRYF	TGTGCCAGCAGTTTGACTAGCGGAGGACAAGAGACCCGGTACTTC
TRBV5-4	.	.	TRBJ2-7	CASSQEEGPGYEQYF	TGTGCCAGCAGCCAGGAAGAGGGGCCTGGCTACGAGCAGTACTTC
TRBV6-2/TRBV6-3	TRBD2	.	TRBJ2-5	CASSYFLAGAETQYF	TGTGCCAGCAGTTATTTCCTAGCGGGAGCAGAGACCCAGTACTTC
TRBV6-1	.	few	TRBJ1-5	CATQRDISNQPQHF	TGTGCCACCCAGAGGGACATTAGCAATCAGCCCCAGCATTTT
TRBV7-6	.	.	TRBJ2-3	CASSFQGTGTDTQYF	TGTGCCAGCAGCTTCCAGGGAACGGGAACAGATACGCAGTATTTT
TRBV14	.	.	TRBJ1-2	CASSPRAGVYGYTF	TGTGCCAGCAGCCCCAGGGCGGGGGTCTATGGCTACACCTTC
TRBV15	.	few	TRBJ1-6	CATSRVSGEDSPLHF	TGTGCCACCAGCAGAGTGTCAGGGGAGGATTCACCCCTCCACTTT
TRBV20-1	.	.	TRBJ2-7	CSAKPSRAGAEQYF	TGCAGTGCGAAACCTTCGAGAGCCGGGGCAGAGCAGTACTTC
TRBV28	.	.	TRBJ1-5	CASSGGGRNQPQHF	TGTGCCAGCAGCGGGGGGGGTCGCAATCAGCCCCAGCATTTT
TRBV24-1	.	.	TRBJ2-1	CATSDRGAGKGEQFF	TGTGCCACCAGTGACAGGGGGGCTGGGAAGGGTGAGCAGTTCTTC
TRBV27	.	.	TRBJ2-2	CASSSLGAGELFF	TGTGCCAGCAGTTCTTTAGGCGCCGGGGAGCTGTTTTTT
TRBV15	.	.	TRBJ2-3	CATSRSGGAYEPQYF	TGTGCCACCAGCAGGAGCGGCGGGGCCTACGAACCGCAGTATTTT
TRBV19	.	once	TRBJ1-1	CASKEGRAGNTEAFF	TGTGCCAGCAAAGAGGGCAGGGCGGGGAACACTGAAGCTTTCTTT
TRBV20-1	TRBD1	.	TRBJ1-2	CSAGQGKDGYTF	TGCAGTGCGGGACAGGGAAAGGATGGCTACACCTTC
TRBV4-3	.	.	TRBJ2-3	CASSQGGGTDTQYF	TGCGCCAGCAGCCAGGGTGGGGGCACAGATACGCAGTATTTT
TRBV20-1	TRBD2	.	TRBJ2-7	CSGLRETNEQYF	TGCAGTGGGTTGCGGGAGACAAACGAGCAGTACTTC
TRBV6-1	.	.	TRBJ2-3	CASSEQGTDTQYF	TGTGCCAGCAGTGAGCAGGGCACAGATACGCAGTATTTT
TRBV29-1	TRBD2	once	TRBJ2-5	CSVDEASGQETQYF	TGCAGCGTTGATGAGGCTAGCGGGCAAGAGACCCAGTACTTC